This T cell receptor (beta chain) originates from a study of shared clonotypes between healthy human individuals. Unsorted samples drew genomic DNA from 90 million or so PBMCs. Germline assignment: CDR1 MGHDK and CDR2 SYGVNS. Trimming shortened V by 7 bases and J by 8 bases, and 8 bases separated the two germline ends. This CDR3 has 11 amino acids. Study outcomes and limitations: The diversity represented, both genetic and in exposure history, was limited by few donors.

Researchers ran the assay at a deep level. Measured with immunoSEQ multiplex PCR; TCRdb has only the in-frame clones, and not every one. The sample shows a few hundred thousand clones, around 80% of them seen only once. With respect to this clone: The antigen remains undetermined.

Sample: PBMCs. This chain links TRBV25-1 with TRBJ1-4; D not resolved. The clonotype comes from a woman aged 40-49 years in good health. Some clones in this sample may be carry-over from other donors' samples. Here the CDR3 DNA reads TGTGCCAGCAAAGGGTGGGAAAAACTGTTTTTT. It codes for CASKGWEKLFF.